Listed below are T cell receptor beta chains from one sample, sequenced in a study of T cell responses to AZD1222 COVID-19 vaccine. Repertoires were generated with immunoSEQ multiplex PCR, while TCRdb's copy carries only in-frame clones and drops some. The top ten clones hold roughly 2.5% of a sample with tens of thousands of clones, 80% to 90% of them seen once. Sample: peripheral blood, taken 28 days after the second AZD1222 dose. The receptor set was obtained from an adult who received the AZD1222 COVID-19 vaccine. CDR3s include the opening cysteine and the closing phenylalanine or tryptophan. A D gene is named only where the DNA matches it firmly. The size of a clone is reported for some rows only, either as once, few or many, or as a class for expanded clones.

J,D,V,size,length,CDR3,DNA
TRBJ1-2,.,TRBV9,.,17,CASSQLSGAQGNYGYTF,TGTGCCAGCAGCCAGCTTTCAGGGGCGCAAGGAAACTATGGCTACACCTTC
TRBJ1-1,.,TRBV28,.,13,CASSLSLSTEAFF,TGTGCCAGCAGTTTATCATTGTCGACTGAAGCTTTCTTT
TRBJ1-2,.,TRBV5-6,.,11,CASSLSRGYTF,TGTGCCAGCAGCCTCTCGCGGGGCTACACCTTC
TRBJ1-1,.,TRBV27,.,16,CASSLSAGVPNTEAFF,TGTGCCAGCAGTTTATCCGCTGGGGTGCCTAACACTGAAGCTTTCTTT
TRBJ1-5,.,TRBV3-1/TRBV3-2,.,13,CASSQGTNQPQHF,TGTGCCAGCAGCCAAGGTACCAATCAGCCCCAGCATTTT
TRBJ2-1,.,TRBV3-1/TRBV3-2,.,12,CASSQGFSEQFF,TGTGCCAGCAGCCAAGGGTTCAGTGAGCAGTTCTTC
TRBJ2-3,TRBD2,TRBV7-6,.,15,CASSLVGGSTDTQYF,TGTGCCAGCAGCTTAGTCGGGGGGAGCACAGATACGCAGTATTTT
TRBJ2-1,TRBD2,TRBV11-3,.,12,CASSQTSTEQFF,TGTGCCAGCAGCCAGACTAGCACCGAGCAGTTCTTC
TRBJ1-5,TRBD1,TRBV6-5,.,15,CASRMGQPSNQPQHF,TGTGCCAGCAGGATGGGACAGCCAAGCAATCAGCCCCAGCATTTT
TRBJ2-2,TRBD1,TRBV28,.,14,CASILQGAAGELFF,TGTGCCAGCATTCTCCAGGGGGCGGCGGGGGAGCTGTTTTTT
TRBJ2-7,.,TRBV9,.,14,CASSVSPSTYEQYF,TGTGCCAGCAGCGTGTCCCCGTCGACCTACGAGCAGTACTTC
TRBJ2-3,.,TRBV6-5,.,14,CASSYSRGGDTQYF,TGTGCCAGCAGTTACTCCAGGGGCGGAGATACGCAGTATTTT
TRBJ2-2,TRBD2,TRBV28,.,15,CATTSGSRNTGELFF,TGTGCCACCACTAGCGGGAGCAGGAACACCGGGGAGCTGTTTTTT
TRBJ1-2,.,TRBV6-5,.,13,CASSRGTLGGYTF,TGTGCCAGCAGTCGCGGGACCCTGGGAGGCTACACCTTC
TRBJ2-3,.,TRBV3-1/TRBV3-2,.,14,CASSHRDLSDTQYF,TGTGCCAGCAGCCACCGGGACCTTTCAGATACGCAGTATTTT
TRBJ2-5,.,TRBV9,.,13,CASSVGVEGTQYF,TGTGCCAGCAGCGTAGGAGTTGAGGGGACCCAGTACTTC
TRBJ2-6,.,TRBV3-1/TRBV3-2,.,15,CASSHRFSGANVLTF,TGTGCCAGCAGCCACCGGTTCTCTGGGGCCAACGTCCTGACTTTC
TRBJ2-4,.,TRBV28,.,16,CASSLYTEGAKNIQYF,TGTGCCAGCAGTTTATACACGGAGGGGGCCAAAAACATTCAGTACTTC
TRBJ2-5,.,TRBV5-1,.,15,CASSLAAAPQETQYF,TGCGCCAGCAGCTTGGCCGCGGCCCCCCAAGAGACCCAGTACTTC
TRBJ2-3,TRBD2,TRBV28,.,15,CASSLTSQSTDTQYF,TGTGCCAGCAGTTTGACTAGCCAAAGCACAGATACGCAGTATTTT
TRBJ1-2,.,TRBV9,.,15,CASSVGGGYNYGYTF,TGTGCCAGCAGCGTAGGTGGGGGTTATAACTATGGCTACACCTTC
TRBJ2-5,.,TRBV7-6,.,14,CASRPGPLWETQYF,TGTGCCAGCAGACCGGGCCCCCTGTGGGAGACCCAGTACTTC
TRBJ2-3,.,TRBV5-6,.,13,CASSLGVGNTQYF,TGTGCCAGCAGCCTGGGGGTCGGAAATACGCAGTATTTT
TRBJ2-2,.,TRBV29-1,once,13,CSVGLGGTGELFF,TGCAGCGTCGGTCTTGGGGGGACCGGGGAGCTGTTTTTT
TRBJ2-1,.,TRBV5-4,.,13,CASSLEGINEQFF,TGTGCCAGCAGCTTGGAGGGAATAAATGAGCAGTTCTTC
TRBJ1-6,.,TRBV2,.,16,CASSEAARVSNSPLHF,TGTGCCAGCAGTGAAGCCGCGAGAGTTTCCAATTCACCCCTCCACTTT
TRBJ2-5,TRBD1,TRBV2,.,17,CASSAGVGQGYQETQYF,TGTGCCAGCAGTGCGGGCGTGGGACAGGGGTACCAAGAGACCCAGTACTTC
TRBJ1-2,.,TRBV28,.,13,CASSVRMGAGYTF,TGTGCCAGCAGTGTCCGCATGGGTGCAGGCTACACCTTC
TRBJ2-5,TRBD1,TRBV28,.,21,CASRTIRPSYRTGGGRETQYF,TGTGCCAGCAGAACCATTCGTCCTAGCTACCGGACAGGGGGCGGTCGAGAGACCCAGTACTTC
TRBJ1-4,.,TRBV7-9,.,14,CASSLGQPGGKLFF,TGTGCCAGCAGCTTAGGACAGCCGGGGGGGAAACTGTTTTTT
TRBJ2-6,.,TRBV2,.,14,CASRGISGANVLTF,TGTGCCAGCAGGGGAATCTCTGGGGCCAACGTCCTGACTTTC
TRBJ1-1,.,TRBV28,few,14,CASRLLLGLAEAFF,TGTGCCAGCAGGCTTCTTCTGGGATTGGCTGAAGCTTTCTTT
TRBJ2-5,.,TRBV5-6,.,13,CASSSFREETQYF,TGTGCCAGCAGCTCTTTCAGGGAAGAGACCCAGTACTTC
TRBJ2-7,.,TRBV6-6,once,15,CASGIIGPATYEQYF,TGTGCCAGCGGAATAATCGGGCCGGCCACCTACGAGCAGTACTTC
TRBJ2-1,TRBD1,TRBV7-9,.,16,CASSAPGGQAYNEQFF,TGTGCCAGCAGCGCCCCAGGGGGCCAGGCCTACAATGAGCAGTTCTTC
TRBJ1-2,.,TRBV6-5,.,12,CASTSGLDGYTF,TGTGCCAGCACTTCGGGACTTGATGGCTACACCTTC
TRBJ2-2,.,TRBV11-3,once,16,CASSPGDGLNTGELFF,TGTGCCAGCAGCCCGGGGGACGGATTGAACACCGGGGAGCTGTTTTTT
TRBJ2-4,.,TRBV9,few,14,CASSPVLAKNIQYF,TGTGCCAGCAGCCCGGTCCTAGCCAAAAACATTCAGTACTTC
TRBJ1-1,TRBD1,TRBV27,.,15,CASSYRPGQGSEAFF,TGTGCCAGCAGTTACCGACCGGGACAGGGCTCTGAAGCTTTCTTT
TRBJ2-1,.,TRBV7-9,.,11,CASSFDREQFF,TGTGCCAGCAGCTTCGACAGGGAGCAGTTCTTC
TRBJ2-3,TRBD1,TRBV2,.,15,CASRGQGYSTDTQYF,TGTGCCAGCAGGGGACAGGGATATAGCACAGATACGCAGTATTTT
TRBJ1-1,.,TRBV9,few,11,CASGEGGKAFF,TGTGCCAGCGGGGAGGGGGGTAAAGCTTTCTTT
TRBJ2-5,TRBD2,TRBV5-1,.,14,CASSLPGGQETQYF,TGCGCCAGCAGCTTGCCCGGGGGGCAAGAGACCCAGTACTTC
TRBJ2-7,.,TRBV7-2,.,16,CASSFNTAAQRREQYF,TGTGCCAGCAGCTTCAACACTGCGGCCCAGAGGAGAGAGCAGTACTTC
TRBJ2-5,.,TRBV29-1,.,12,CSVGQYQETQYF,TGCAGCGTCGGACAGTACCAAGAGACCCAGTACTTC
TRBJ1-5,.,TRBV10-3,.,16,CAISESGGSRNQPQHF,TGTGCCATCAGTGAGTCGGGTGGTTCTCGCAATCAGCCCCAGCATTTT
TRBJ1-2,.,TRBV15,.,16,CATRSGTSRDVDGYTF,TGTGCCACCAGAAGCGGAACCTCTCGGGATGTCGATGGCTACACCTTC
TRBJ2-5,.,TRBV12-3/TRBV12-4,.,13,CASSEGRLETQYF,TGTGCCAGCAGCGAGGGACGTTTAGAGACCCAGTACTTC
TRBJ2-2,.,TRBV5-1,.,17,CASSLGPLAENTGELFF,TGCGCCAGCAGCTTGGGCCCACTAGCTGAGAACACCGGGGAGCTGTTTTTT
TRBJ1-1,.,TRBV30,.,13,CAWRTGRDTEAFF,TGTGCCTGGAGAACGGGGCGAGACACTGAAGCTTTCTTT
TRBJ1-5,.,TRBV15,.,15,CATSSLSVVNQPQHF,TGTGCCACCAGCAGTTTGTCGGTTGTCAATCAGCCCCAGCATTTT
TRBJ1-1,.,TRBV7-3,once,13,CASKRESGTEAFF,TGTGCCAGCAAGAGGGAATCGGGAACTGAAGCTTTCTTT
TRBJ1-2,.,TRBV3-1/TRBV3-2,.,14,CASSRPGGPYGYTF,TGTGCCAGCAGCCGCCCCGGTGGACCCTATGGCTACACCTTC
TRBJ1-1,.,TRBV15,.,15,CATSRDQGRNTEAFF,TGTGCCACCAGCAGAGATCAGGGCAGGAACACTGAAGCTTTCTTT
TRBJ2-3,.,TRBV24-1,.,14,CATSAPGEVNTQYF,TGTGCCACCAGTGCCCCAGGGGAGGTTAATACGCAGTATTTT